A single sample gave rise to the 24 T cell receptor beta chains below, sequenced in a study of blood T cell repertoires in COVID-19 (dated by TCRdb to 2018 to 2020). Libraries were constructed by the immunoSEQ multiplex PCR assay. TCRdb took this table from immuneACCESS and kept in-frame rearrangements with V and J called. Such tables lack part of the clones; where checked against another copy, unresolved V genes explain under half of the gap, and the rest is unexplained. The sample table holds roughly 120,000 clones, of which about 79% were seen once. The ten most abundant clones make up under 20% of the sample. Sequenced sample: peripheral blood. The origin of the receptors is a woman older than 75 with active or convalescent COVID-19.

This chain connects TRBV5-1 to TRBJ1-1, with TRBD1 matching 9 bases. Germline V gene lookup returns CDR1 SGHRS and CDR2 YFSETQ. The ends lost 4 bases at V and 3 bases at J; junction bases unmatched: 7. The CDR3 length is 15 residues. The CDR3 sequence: CASSAGQGWDTEAFF. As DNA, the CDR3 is TGCGCCAGCAGCGCCGGACAGGGGTGGGACACTGAAGCTTTCTTT.

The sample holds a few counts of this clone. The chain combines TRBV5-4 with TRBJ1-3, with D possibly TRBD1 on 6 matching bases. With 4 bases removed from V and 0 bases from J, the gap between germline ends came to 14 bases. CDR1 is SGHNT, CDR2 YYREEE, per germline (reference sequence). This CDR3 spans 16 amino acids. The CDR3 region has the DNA TGTGCCAGCAGCCCCGGCGGACAGATCTCTGGAAACACCATATATTTT. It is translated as CASSPGGQISGNTIYF.

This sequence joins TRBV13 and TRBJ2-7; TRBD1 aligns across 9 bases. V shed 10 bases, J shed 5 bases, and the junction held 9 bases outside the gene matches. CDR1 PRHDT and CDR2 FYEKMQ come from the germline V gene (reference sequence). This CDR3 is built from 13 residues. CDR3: CATNRDREDEQYF. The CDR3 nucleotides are TGTGCCACCAACCGGGACAGGGAAGACGAGCAGTACTTC.

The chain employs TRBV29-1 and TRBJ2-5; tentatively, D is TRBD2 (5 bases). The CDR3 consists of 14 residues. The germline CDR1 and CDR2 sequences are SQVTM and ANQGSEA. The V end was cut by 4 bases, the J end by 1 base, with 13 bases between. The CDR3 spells CSVAFRLSQETQYF. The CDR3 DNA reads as TGCAGCGTTGCCTTTAGACTAAGCCAAGAGACCCAGTACTTC. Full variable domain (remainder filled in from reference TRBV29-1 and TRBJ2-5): SAVISQKPSRDICQRGTSLTIQCQVDSQVTMMFWYRQQPGQSLTLIATANQGSEATYESGFVIDKFPISRPNLTFSTLTVSNMSPEDSSIYLCSVAFRLSQETQYFGPGTRLLVL.

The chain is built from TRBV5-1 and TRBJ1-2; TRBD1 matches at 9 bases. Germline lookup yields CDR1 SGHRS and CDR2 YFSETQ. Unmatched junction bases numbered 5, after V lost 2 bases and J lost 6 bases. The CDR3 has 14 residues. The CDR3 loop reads CASSFTGQGNGYTF. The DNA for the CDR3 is TGCGCCAGCAGCTTTACCGGACAGGGGAATGGCTACACCTTC.

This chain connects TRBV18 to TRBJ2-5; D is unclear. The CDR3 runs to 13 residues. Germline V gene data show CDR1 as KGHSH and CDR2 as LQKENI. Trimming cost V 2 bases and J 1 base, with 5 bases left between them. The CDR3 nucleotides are TGTGCCAGCTCACCAGGGCGCCAAGAGACCCAGTACTTC. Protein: CASSPGRQETQYF. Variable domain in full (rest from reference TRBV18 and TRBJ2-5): NAGVMQNPRHLVRRRGQEARLRCSPMKGHSHVYWYRQLPEEGLKFMVYLQKENIIDESGMPKERFSAEFPKEGPSILRIQQVVRGDSAAYFCASSPGRQETQYFGPGTRLLVL.

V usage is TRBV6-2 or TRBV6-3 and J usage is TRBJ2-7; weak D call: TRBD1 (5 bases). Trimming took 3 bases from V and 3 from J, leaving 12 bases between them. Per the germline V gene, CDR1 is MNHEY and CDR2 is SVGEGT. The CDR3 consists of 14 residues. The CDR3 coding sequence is TGTGCCAGCAGTTATTCAGGGATTTACTACGAGCAGTACTTC. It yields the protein CASSYSGIYYEQYF.

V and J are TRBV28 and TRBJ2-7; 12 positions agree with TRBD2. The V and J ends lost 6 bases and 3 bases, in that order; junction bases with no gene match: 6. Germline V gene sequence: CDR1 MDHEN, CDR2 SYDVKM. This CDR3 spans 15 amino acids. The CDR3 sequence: CASRAGTSGYYEQYF. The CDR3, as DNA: TGTGCCAGCAGGGCGGGGACTAGCGGGTACTACGAGCAGTACTTC.

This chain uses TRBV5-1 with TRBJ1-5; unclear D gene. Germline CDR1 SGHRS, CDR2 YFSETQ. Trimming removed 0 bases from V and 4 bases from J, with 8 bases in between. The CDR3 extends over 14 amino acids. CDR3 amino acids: CASSLGELNQPQHF. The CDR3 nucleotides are TGCGCCAGCAGCTTGGGGGAGTTAAATCAGCCCCAGCATTTT.

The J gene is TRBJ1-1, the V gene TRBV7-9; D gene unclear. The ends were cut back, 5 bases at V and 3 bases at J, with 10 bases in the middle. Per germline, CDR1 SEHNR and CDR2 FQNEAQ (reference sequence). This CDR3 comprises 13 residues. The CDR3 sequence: CASSPPQDTEAFF. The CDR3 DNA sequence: TGTGCCAGCAGCCCCCCCCAGGACACTGAAGCTTTCTTT.

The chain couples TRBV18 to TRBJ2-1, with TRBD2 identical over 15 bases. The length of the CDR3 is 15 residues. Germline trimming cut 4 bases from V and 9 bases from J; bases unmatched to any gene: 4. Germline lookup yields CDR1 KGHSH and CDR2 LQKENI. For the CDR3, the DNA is TGTGCCAGCTCACAGGGACTAGCGGGAGGTATTGAGCAGTTCTTC. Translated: CASSQGLAGGIEQFF.

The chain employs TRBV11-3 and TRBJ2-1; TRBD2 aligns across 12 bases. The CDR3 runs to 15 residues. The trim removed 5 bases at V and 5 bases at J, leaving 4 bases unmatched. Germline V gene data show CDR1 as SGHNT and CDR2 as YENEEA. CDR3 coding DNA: TGTGCCAGCAGCCTCGGACTAGCGGGACACAATGAGCAGTTCTTC. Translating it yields CASSLGLAGHNEQFF.

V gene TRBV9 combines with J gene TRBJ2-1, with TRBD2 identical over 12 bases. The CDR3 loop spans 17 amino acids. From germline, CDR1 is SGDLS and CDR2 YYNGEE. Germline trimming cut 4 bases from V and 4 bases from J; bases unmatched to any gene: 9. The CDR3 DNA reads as TGTGCCAGCAGCCCAGCCCCCGGGACTAGCGGGTACAATGAGCAGTTCTTC. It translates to CASSPAPGTSGYNEQFF.

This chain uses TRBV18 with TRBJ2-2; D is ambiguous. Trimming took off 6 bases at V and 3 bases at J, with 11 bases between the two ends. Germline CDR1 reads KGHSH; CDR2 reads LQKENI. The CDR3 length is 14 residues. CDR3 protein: CASSTWAHTGELFF. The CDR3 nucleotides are TGTGCCAGCTCCACCTGGGCGCACACCGGGGAGCTGTTTTTT.

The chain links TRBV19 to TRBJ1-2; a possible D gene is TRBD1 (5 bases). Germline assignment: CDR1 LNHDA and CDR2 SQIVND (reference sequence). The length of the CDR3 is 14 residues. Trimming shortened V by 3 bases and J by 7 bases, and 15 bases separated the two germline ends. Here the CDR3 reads CASSIYLQGRGYTF. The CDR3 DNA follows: TGTGCCAGTAGTATTTATCTCCAGGGTCGTGGCTACACCTTC.

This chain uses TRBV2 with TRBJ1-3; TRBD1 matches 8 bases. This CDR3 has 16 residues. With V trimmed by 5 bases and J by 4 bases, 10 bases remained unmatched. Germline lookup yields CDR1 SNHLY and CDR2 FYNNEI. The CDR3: CASSYVRTGRGNTIYF. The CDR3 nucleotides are TGTGCCAGCAGTTACGTCCGGACAGGGCGAGGAAACACCATATATTTT.

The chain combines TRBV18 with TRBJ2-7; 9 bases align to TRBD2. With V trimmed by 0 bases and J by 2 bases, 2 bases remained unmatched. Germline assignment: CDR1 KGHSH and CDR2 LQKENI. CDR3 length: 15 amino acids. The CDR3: CASSPPGGRAYEQYF. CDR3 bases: TGTGCCAGCTCACCACCCGGCGGGAGGGCCTACGAGCAGTACTTC. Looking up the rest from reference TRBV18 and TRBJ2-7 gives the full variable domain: NAGVMQNPRHLVRRRGQEARLRCSPMKGHSHVYWYRQLPEEGLKFMVYLQKENIIDESGMPKERFSAEFPKEGPSILRIQQVVRGDSAAYFCASSPPGGRAYEQYFGPGTRLTVT.

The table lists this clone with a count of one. The CDR3 DNA sequence: TGCGCCAGCAGTCAAAGGACAGGGAGCACTGAAGCTTTCTTT. This translates into CASSQRTGSTEAFF. The chain joins TRBV23-1 to TRBJ1-1; 8 bases agree with TRBD1. TRBV23-1 is given ORF status, its function remaining uncertain. The trim removed 2 bases at V and 4 bases at J, leaving 3 bases unmatched. The CDR3 contains 14 residues.

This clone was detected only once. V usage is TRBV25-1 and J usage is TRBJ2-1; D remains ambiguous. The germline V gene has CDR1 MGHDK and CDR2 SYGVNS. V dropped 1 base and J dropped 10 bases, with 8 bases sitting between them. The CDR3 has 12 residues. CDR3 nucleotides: TGTGCCAGCAGTGAATTGGCGGAAGAGCAGTTCTTC. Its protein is CASSELAEEQFF.

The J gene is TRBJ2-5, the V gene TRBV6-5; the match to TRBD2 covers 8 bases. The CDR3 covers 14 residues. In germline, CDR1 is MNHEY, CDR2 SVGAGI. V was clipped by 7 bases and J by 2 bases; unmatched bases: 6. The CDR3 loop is CASNSGGPQETQYF. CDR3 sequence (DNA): TGTGCCAGCAACAGCGGGGGTCCTCAAGAGACCCAGTACTTC.

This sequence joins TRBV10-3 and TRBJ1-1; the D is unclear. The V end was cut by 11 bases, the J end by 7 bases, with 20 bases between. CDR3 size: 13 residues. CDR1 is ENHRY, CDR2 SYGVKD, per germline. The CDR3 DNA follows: TGTGCCGCTAGAAGCGGGGAGGAAGGTGAAGCTTTCTTT. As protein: CAARSGEEGEAFF.

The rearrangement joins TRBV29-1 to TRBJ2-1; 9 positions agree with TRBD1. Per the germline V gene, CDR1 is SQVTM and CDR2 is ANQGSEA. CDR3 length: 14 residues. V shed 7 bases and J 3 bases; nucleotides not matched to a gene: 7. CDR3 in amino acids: CSGRRDRDYNEQFF. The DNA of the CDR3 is TGCAGCGGGCGCCGGGACAGGGACTACAATGAGCAGTTCTTC.

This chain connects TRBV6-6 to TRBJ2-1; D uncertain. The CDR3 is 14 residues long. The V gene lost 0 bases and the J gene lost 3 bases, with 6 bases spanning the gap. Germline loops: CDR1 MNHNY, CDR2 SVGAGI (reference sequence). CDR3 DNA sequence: TGTGCCAGCAGTTACTCGCTAGACTACAATGAGCAGTTCTTC. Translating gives CASSYSLDYNEQFF.

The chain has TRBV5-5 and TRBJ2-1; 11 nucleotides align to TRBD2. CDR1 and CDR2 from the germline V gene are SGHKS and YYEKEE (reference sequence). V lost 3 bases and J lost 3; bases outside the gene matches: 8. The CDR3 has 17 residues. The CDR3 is CASSSSLLAGVYNEQFF. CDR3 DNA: TGTGCCAGCAGCTCCTCACTACTAGCGGGAGTCTACAATGAGCAGTTCTTC.